This T cell receptor beta chain was found in a study of cytomegalovirus exposure and HLA in healthy donors. The CDR3 length is 15 residues. Between the trimmed V and J ends, which lost 8 bases and 4 bases, there was a span of 21 bases. The germline V gene has CDR1 GTSNPN and CDR2 SVGIG (reference sequence). The PCR ran on 60 Vbeta and 13 Jbeta primers. Only in-frame clones appear in the TCRdb table, and some are missing; sequencing was by immunoSEQ multiplex PCR. In the table there are around 200,000 clones, 82% of which are singletons. Specimen: PBMCs. This clonotype originated in a man aged 40-55 years in good health and CMV-seropositive. This chain connects TRBV30 to TRBJ1-3, with D perhaps TRBD1 (6 bases). CDR3 sequence: CAGFLQGGWGNTIYF. Written as DNA, the CDR3 is TGTGCCGGGTTCCTACAGGGTGGATGGGGAAACACCATATATTTT. The whole variable domain, filled in from reference TRBV30 and TRBJ1-3, reads SQTIHQWPATLVQPVGSPLSLECTVEGTSNPNLYWYRQAAGRGLQLLFYSVGIGQISSEVPQNLSASRPQDRQFILSSKKLLLSDSGFYLCAGFLQGGWGNTIYFGEGSWLTVV.